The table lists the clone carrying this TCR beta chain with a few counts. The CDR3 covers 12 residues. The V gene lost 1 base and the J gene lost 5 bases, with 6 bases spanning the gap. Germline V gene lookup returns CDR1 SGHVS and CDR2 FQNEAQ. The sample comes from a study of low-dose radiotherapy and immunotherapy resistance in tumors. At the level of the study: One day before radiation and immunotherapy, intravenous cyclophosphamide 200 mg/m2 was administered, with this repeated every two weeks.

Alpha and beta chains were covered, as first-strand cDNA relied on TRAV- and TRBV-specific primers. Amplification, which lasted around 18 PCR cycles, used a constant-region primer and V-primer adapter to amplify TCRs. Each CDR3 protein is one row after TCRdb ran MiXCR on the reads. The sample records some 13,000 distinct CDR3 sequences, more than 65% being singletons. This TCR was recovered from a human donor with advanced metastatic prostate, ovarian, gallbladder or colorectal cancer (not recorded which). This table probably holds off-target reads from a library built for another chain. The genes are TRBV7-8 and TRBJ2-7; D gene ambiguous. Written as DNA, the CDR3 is TGTGCCAGCAGCTTAGGAATTGACGAGCAGTACTTC. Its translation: CASSLGIDEQYF.